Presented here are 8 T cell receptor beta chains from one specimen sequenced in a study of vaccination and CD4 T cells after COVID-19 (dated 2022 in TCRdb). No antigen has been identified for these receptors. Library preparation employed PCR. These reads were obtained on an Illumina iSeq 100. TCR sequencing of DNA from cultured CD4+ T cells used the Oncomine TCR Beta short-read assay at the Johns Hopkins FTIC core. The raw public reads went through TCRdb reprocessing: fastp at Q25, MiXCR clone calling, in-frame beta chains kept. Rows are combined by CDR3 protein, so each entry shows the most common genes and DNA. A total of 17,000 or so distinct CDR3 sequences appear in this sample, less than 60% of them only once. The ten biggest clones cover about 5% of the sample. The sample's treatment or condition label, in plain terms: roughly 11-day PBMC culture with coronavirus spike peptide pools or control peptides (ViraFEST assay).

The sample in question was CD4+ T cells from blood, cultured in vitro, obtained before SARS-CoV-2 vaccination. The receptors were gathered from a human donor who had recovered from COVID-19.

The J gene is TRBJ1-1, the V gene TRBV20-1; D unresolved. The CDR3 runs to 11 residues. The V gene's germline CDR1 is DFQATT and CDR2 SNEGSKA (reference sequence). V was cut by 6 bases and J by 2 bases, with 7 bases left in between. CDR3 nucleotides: TGCAGTGCGTTACAAAACACTGAAGCTTTCTTT. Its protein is CSALQNTEAFF.

CDR3 bases: TGTGCCAGCAGCAGCGGGACCTCCCAAGAGACCCAGTACTTC. The encoded protein is CASSSGTSQETQYF. The rearrangement joins TRBV7-2 to TRBJ2-5, with 7 bases matching TRBD2. Germline-derived CDR1 and CDR2 are SGHTA and FQGNSA. The CDR3 loop spans 14 amino acids. With V trimmed by 5 bases and J by 1 base, 4 bases remained unmatched.

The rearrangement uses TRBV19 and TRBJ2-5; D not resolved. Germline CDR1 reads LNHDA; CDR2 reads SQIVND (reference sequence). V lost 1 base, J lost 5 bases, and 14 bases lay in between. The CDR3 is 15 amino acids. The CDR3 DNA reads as TGTGCCAGTAGTATAGTTTTTGAGTTAGGGGAGACCCAGTACTTC. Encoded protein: CASSIVFELGETQYF.

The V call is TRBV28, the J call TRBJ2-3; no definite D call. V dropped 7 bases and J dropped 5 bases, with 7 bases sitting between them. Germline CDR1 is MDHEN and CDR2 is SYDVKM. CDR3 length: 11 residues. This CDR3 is CASTRLDTQYF. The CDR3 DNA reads TGTGCCAGCACCCGTTTAGATACGCAGTATTTT.

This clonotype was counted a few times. CDR3 loop: CASSLRGTSNQPQHF. For the CDR3, the DNA is TGTGCCAGCAGCTTACGGGGCACCTCCAATCAGCCCCAGCATTTT. The chain employs TRBV11-2 and TRBJ1-5; D possibly corresponds to TRBD1 (5 bases). V was pared by 2 bases and J by 3 bases, with 11 bases between. This CDR3 has 15 residues. Germline lookup yields CDR1 SGHAT and CDR2 FQNNGV. The variable domain in full, completed from reference TRBV11-2 and TRBJ1-5, reads EAGVAQSPRYKIIEKRQSVAFWCNPISGHATLYWYQQILGQGPKLLIQFQNNGVVDDSQLPKDRFSAERLKGVDSTLKIQPAKLEDSAVYLCASSLRGTSNQPQHFGDGTRLSIL.

The CDR3 bases are TGTGCCAGCAGCTCGAGCGGACGCTCCTACAATGAGCAGTTCTTC. As protein: CASSSSGRSYNEQFF. The chain recombines TRBV7-8 with TRBJ2-1; D is perhaps TRBD2 (5 bases). The germline V gene has CDR1 SGHVS and CDR2 FQNEAQ. CDR3 length: 15 residues. The V gene lost 4 bases and the J gene lost 0 bases, with 10 bases spanning the gap.

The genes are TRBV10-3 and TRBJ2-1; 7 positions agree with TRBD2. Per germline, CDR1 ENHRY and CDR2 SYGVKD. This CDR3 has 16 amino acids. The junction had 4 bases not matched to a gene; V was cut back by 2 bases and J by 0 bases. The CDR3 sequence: CAISEGQRGSYNEQFF. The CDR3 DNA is TGTGCCATCAGTGAGGGGCAGCGGGGCTCCTACAATGAGCAGTTCTTC.

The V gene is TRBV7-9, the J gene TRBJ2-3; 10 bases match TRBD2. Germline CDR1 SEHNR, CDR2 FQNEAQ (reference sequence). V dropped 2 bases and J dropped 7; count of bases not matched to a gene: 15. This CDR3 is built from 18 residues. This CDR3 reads CASSLRASGGLRGNTQYF. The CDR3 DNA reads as TGTGCCAGCAGCTTAAGGGCTAGCGGGGGCCTTAGAGGGAATACGCAGTATTTT.